The 12 T cell receptor beta chains below were found in one sample sequenced in a study of patients and donors after allogeneic stem cell transplantation. Each CDR3 protein is one row after TCRdb ran MiXCR on the RT-PCR reads. The sample gives hundreds of thousands of distinct CDR3 sequences, around 16% of which show up once; less than 9.5% is in the top ten. Input material: blood, either unsorted or a sorted T cell fraction (not recorded which). The receptors stem from a human donor who was either an allogeneic HSCT recipient or a stem cell or donor lymphocyte infusion donor (not recorded which). It is not recorded whose cells these are; they may come from a transplant donor.

The chain combines TRBV11-2 with TRBJ2-3; the D gene is possibly TRBD1 (5 bases). CDR1 is SGHAT, CDR2 FQNNGV, per germline. V lost 0 bases to trimming and J lost 0 bases, with 13 bases between them. CDR3 length: 17 amino acids. The CDR3 DNA reads TGTGCCAGCAGCTTAGACCCGCCAGGGTGGAGCACAGATACGCAGTATTTT. Its translation is CASSLDPPGWSTDTQYF. The variable domain in full, completed from reference TRBV11-2 and TRBJ2-3, reads EAGVAQSPRYKIIEKRQSVAFWCNPISGHATLYWYQQILGQGPKLLIQFQNNGVVDDSQLPKDRFSAERLKGVDSTLKIQPAKLEDSAVYLCASSLDPPGWSTDTQYFGPGTRLTVL.

V gene TRBV5-1 combines with J gene TRBJ1-5; 9 bases map to TRBD1. This CDR3 contains 14 residues. J gave up 5 bases and V 3 bases, and 3 bases lay outside the gene matches. Germline-derived CDR1 and CDR2 are SGHRS and YFSETQ. This chain's CDR3 is CASSSGQGHQPQHF. As DNA, the CDR3 is TGCGCCAGCAGCTCGGGACAGGGTCATCAGCCCCAGCATTTT.

This clonotype was detected only a few times. V gene TRBV6-2 or TRBV6-3 combines with J gene TRBJ1-2; tentatively, D is TRBD1 (5 bases). The CDR3 has 15 amino acids. V lost 0 bases to trimming and J lost 6 bases, with 14 bases between them. Germline V gene lookup returns CDR1 MNHEY and CDR2 SVGEGT. CDR3 sequence reads: CASSYSTLQVNGYTF. In DNA, the CDR3 is TGTGCCAGCAGTTACTCGACATTACAGGTCAATGGCTACACCTTC.

This clonotype was counted a few times. The V and J genes are TRBV12-3 or TRBV12-4 and TRBJ1-5; 10 positions agree with TRBD1. The length of the CDR3 is 18 residues. With V trimmed by 5 bases and J by 1 base, 11 bases remained unmatched. For the CDR3, the DNA is TGTGCCAGCAGTATTGGGACAGGGGCGAATTACAGCAATCAGCCCCAGCATTTT. As protein: CASSIGTGANYSNQPQHF.

The table lists this clonotype with a few counts. This chain's CDR3 is CASKGGVSTDTQYF. DNA of the CDR3: TGTGCCAGCAAAGGCGGGGTTAGCACAGATACGCAGTATTTT. The V gene is TRBV2, the J gene TRBJ2-3; tentative D call: TRBD2 (6 bases). The V end lost 7 bases, the J end lost 0 bases, and 11 bases lay between the germline ends. CDR3 length: 14 residues. The germline V gene has CDR1 SNHLY and CDR2 FYNNEI. Combining the CDR3 with reference TRBV2 and TRBJ2-3 gives the whole variable domain EPEVTQTPSHQVTQMGQEVILRCVPISNHLYFYWYRQILGQKVEFLVSFYNNEISEKSEIFDDQFSVERPDGSNFTLKIRSTKLEDSAMYFCASKGGVSTDTQYFGPGTRLTVL.

This clonotype came up many times. This chain uses TRBV7-3 with TRBJ2-3; D is unresolved. CDR1 and CDR2 from the germline V gene are SGHTA and FQGTGA. The CDR3 has 15 residues. Deletions cut 3 bases from V and 4 bases from J, with 14 bases between. CDR3 loop: CASSFSNVGPDTQYF. Here the CDR3 DNA reads TGTGCCAGCAGCTTTTCTAACGTAGGTCCAGATACGCAGTATTTT.

The CDR3, as DNA: TGTGCCAGCAGCCGAGGACTAGCGGGGGGGCGTAATGAGCAGTTCTTC. Its translation: CASSRGLAGGRNEQFF. The chain employs TRBV4-2 and TRBJ2-1, with 15 bases that match TRBD2. The CDR3 is 16 amino acids. Losses at the gene ends were 4 bases for V and 7 bases for J; bases not matched to a gene: 5. Germline assignment: CDR1 LGHNA and CDR2 YNFKEQ.

The chain combines TRBV19 with TRBJ1-5; TRBD1 agrees at 7 bases. CDR1 and CDR2 from the germline V gene are LNHDA and SQIVND (reference sequence). J lost 6 bases, V lost 4 bases, and 12 bases had no gene match. The CDR3 sequence is 16 residues long. The CDR3 DNA is TGTGCCAGTAGTAGAGGACAGGTCAGGGGAGGTCAGCCCCAGCATTTT. As protein: CASSRGQVRGGQPQHF.

In its sample, this clonotype was seen a few times. The chain recombines TRBV9 with TRBJ1-5; D is possibly TRBD1 (5 bases). This CDR3 spans 14 amino acids. CDR1 and CDR2 from the germline V gene are SGDLS and YYNGEE. Trimming shortened V by 0 bases and J by 3 bases, and 7 bases separated the two germline ends. The CDR3 sequence is CASSVAGTNQPQHF. For the CDR3, the DNA is TGTGCCAGCAGCGTAGCAGGGACCAATCAGCCCCAGCATTTT.

The sample holds many counts of this clonotype. The genes are TRBV4-3 and TRBJ1-1; D remains ambiguous. Per the germline V gene, CDR1 is LGHNA and CDR2 is YSLEER. This CDR3 spans 11 amino acids. V lost 1 base and J 7 bases, leaving 4 bases between the germline ends. The CDR3 bases are TGCGCCAGCAGCCAAGGTCTTGAAGCTTTCTTT. The encoded protein is CASSQGLEAFF.

The chain combines TRBV9 with TRBJ2-5, with D hard to call. The length of the CDR3 is 16 residues. The germline gives CDR1 SGDLS, CDR2 YYNGEE. The V end was cut by 0 bases, the J end by 1 base, with 13 bases between. CDR3: CASSVGWQQRQETQYF. CDR3 in DNA: TGTGCCAGCAGCGTAGGGTGGCAGCAACGCCAAGAGACCCAGTACTTC. Combining the CDR3 with reference TRBV9 and TRBJ2-5 gives the whole variable domain DSGVTQTPKHLITATGQRVTLRCSPRSGDLSVYWYQQSLDQGLQFLIQYYNGEERAKGNILERFSAQQFPDLHSELNLSSLELGDSALYFCASSVGWQQRQETQYFGPGTRLLVL.

To note about this clonotype: Because the CDR3 is missing its conserved closing phenylalanine or tryptophan, this is likely a read error. The chain links TRBV11-2 to TRBJ1-1; D is unresolved. Per germline, CDR1 SGHAT and CDR2 FQNNGV. This CDR3 contains 14 residues. V dropped 4 bases and J dropped 8 bases, with 17 bases sitting between them. CDR3 coding DNA: TGTGCCAGCAGCTCATGGAAGGAGGGTTGGGAAGCTTTCCTT. Protein sequence: CASSSWKEGWEAFL.